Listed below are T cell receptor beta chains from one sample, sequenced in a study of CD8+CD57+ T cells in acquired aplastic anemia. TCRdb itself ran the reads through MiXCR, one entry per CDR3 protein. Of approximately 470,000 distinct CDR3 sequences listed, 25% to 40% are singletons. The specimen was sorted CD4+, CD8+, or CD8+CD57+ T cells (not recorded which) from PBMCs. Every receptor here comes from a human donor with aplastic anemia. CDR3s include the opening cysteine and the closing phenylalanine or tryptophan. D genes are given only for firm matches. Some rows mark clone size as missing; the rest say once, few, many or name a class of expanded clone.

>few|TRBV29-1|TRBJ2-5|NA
CSVQVAEGGETQYF
TGCAGCGTTCAAGTAGCGGAGGGTGGAGAGACCCAGTACTTC
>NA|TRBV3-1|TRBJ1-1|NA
CASRHQGTEAFF
TGTGCCAGCCGCCATCAGGGGACTGAAGCTTTCTTT
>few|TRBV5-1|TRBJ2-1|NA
CASSSPILATSYNEQFF
TGCGCCAGCAGCTCACCGATCCTAGCCACCTCCTACAATGAGCAGTTCTTC
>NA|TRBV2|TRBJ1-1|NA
CASSFRGFRNTEAFF
TGTGCCAGCAGCTTCCGGGGCTTCAGGAACACTGAAGCTTTCTTT
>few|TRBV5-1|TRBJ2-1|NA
CASSLVLPGQEQFF
TGCGCCAGCAGCTTGGTTCTCCCAGGCCAGGAGCAGTTCTTC
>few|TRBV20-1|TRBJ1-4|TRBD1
CSAGDRREKLFF
TGCAGTGCCGGGGACAGGCGTGAAAAACTGTTTTTT
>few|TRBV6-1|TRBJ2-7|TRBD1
CASSERTGNYEQYF
TGTGCCAGCAGTGAAAGGACAGGTAACTACGAGCAGTACTTC
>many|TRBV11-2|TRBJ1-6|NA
CASSLVGQSYNSPLHF
TGTGCCAGCAGCTTAGTGGGCCAGTCGTATAATTCACCCCTCCACTTT
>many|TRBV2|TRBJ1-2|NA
CASSPGLNANYGYTF
TGTGCCAGCAGTCCGGGGCTGAATGCTAACTATGGCTACACCTTC
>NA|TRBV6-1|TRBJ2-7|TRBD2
CASSDLGGDEQYF
TGTGCCAGCAGCGATCTGGGGGGGGACGAGCAGTACTTC
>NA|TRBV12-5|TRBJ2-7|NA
CAGGLELYEQYF
TGTGCTGGTGGTTTGGAGCTCTACGAGCAGTACTTC
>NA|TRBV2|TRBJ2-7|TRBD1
CATRNLTGEDF
TGTGCCACCCGCAATCTGACAGGGGAAGACTTC
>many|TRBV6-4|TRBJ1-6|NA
CASSPQPDSPLHF
TGTGCCAGCAGCCCACAGCCCGATTCACCCCTCCACTTT
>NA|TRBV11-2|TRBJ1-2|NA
CASSLGKMGANYGYTF
TGTGCCAGCAGTCTGGGGAAGATGGGTGCTAACTATGGCTACACCTTC
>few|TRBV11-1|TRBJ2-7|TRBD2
CASRLSGRAEQYF
TGTGCCAGCAGATTAAGCGGGAGGGCCGAGCAGTACTTC
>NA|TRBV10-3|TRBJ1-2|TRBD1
CASSYGGGGLVTF
TGTGCCAGCAGTTATGGGGGAGGGGGCTTGGTCACCTTC
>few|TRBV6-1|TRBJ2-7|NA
CASISAGLGEYEQYF
TGTGCCAGCATCTCCGCGGGACTCGGGGAGTACGAGCAGTACTTC
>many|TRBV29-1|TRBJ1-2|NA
CSAQGVWGYTF
TGCAGCGCCCAAGGGGTCTGGGGCTACACCTTC
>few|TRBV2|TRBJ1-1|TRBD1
CASRDRGLGTEAFF
TGTGCCAGCAGAGACAGGGGATTGGGCACTGAAGCTTTCTTT
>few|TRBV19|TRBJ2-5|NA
CASSPNPRETQYF
TGTGCCAGCAGCCCCAACCCCCGGGAGACCCAGTACTTC
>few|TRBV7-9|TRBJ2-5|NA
CASSLIKGQETQYF
TGTGCCAGCAGCTTAATCAAGGGCCAAGAGACCCAGTACTTC
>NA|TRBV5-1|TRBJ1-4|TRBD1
CASSLNRGQATNEKLFF
TGCGCCAGCAGCCTAAACAGGGGACAGGCAACTAATGAAAAACTGTTTTTT
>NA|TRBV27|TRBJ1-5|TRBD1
CASSPGTDPSNQPQHF
TGTGCCAGCAGTCCTGGGACAGACCCTAGCAATCAGCCCCAGCATTTT
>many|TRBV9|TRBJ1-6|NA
CASSADPRSPLHF
TGTGCCAGCAGCGCAGATCCCCGTTCACCCCTCCACTTT
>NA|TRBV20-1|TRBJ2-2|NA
CSARRRANTGELFF
TGCAGTGCTAGGCGAAGGGCCAACACCGGGGAGCTGTTTTTT
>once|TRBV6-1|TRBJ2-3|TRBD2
CASGSGSGDLDTQYF
TGTGCCAGCGGTAGCGGGAGCGGAGATTTAGATACGCAGTATTTT
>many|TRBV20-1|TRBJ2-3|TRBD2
CSTSGIHTDTQYF
TGCAGTACCAGCGGGATCCACACAGATACGCAGTATTTT